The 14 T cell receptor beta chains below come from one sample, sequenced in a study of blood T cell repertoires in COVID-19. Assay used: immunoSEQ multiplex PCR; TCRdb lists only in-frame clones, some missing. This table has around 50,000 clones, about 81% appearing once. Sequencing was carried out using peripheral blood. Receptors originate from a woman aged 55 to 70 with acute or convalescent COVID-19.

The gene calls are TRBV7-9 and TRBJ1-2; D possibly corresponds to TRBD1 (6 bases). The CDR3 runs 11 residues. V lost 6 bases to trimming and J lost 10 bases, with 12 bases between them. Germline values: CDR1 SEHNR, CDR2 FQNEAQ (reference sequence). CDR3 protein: CASSSGHSYTF. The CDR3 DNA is TGTGCCAGCAGTTCGGGACATTCCTACACCTTC.

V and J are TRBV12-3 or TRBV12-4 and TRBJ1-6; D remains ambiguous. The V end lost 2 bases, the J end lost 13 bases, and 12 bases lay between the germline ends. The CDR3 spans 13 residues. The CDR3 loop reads CASSLRSGGPLHF. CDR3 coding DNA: TGTGCCAGCAGTTTAAGGAGCGGCGGGCCCCTCCACTTT.

The CDR3 here is CASSPEGARTGELFF. The CDR3 DNA follows: TGTGCCAGCTCACCCGAGGGGGCTCGCACCGGGGAGCTGTTTTTT. V is TRBV18 and J is TRBJ2-2, with 7 bases identical to TRBD1. The germline CDR1 and CDR2 sequences are KGHSH and LQKENI. This CDR3 contains 15 residues. Unmatched junction bases numbered 5, after V lost 3 bases and J lost 4 bases.

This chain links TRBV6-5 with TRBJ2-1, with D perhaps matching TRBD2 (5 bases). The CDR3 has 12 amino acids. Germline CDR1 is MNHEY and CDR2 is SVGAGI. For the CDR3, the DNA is TGTGGCGCGAGAAGTTCCAGCGGTGAGCAGTTCTTC. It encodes CGARSSSGEQFF.

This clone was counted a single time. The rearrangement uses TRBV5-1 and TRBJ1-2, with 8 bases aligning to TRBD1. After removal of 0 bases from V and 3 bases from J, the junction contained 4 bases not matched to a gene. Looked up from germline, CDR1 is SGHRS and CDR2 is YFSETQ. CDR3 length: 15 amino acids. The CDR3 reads CASSLVTGGDYGYTF. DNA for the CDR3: TGCGCCAGCAGCTTGGTAACAGGGGGGGACTATGGCTACACCTTC.

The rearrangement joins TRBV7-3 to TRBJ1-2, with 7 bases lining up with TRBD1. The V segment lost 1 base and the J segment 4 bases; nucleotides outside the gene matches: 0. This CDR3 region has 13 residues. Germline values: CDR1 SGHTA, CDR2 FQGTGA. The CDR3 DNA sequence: TGTGCCAGCAGCTTAAACAGGGGCTATGGCTACACCTTC. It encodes CASSLNRGYGYTF.

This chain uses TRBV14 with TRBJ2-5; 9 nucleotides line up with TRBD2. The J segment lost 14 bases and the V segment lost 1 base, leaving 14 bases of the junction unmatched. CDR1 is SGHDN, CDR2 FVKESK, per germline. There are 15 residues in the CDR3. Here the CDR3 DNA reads TGTGCCAGCAGCCAAGTTGTAGCGGGGGCCGCAATCGTATACTTC. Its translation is CASSQVVAGAAIVYF.

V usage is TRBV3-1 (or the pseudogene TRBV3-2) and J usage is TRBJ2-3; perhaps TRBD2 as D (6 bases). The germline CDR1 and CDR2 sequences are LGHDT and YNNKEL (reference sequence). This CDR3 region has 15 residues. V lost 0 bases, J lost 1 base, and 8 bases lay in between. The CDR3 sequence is CASSQEGGGTDTQYF. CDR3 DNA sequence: TGTGCCAGCAGCCAAGAAGGCGGGGGCACAGATACGCAGTATTTT.

The chain's CDR3 is CASSYDTVNTEAFF. For the CDR3, the DNA is TGTGCCAGCAGTTACGATACAGTGAACACTGAAGCTTTCTTT. The chain is built from TRBV6-6 and TRBJ1-1; no clear D gene. The CDR3 totals 14 residues. Trimming removed 2 bases from V and 0 bases from J, with 7 bases in between. In germline, CDR1 is MNHNY, CDR2 SVGAGI (reference sequence).

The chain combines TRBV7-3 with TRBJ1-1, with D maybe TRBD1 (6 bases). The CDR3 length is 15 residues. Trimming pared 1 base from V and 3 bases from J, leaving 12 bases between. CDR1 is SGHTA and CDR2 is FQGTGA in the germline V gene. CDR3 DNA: TGTGCCAGCAGCTTAAACAGGGTACAGTACACTGAAGCTTTCTTT. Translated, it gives CASSLNRVQYTEAFF.

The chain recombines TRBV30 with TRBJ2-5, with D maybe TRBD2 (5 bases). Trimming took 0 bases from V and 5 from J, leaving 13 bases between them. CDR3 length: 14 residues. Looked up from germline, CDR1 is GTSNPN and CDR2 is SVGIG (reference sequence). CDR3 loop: CAWSVSGSGETQYF. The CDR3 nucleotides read TGTGCCTGGAGTGTATCGGGGTCCGGGGAGACCCAGTACTTC.

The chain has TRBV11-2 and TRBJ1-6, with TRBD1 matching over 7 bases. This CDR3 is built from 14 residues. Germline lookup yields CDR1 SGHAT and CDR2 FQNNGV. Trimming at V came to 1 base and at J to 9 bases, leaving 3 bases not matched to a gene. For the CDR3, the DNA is TGTGCCAGCAGCTTAGCACAGGGGACTTCACCCCTCCACTTT. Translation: CASSLAQGTSPLHF.

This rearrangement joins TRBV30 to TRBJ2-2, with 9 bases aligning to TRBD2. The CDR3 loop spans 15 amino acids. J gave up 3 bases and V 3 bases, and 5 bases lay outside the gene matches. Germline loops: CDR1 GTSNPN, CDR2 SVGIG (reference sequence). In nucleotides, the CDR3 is TGTGCCTGGAGGCGGGAGGGGGCCGACACCGGGGAGCTGTTTTTT. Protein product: CAWRREGADTGELFF.

This CDR3 reads CASSPVSGQMNTEAFF. The CDR3 nucleotides are TGTGCCAGCAGTCCCGTATCCGGACAGATGAACACTGAAGCTTTCTTT. The chain employs TRBV27 and TRBJ1-1, with TRBD1 as a possible D gene (6 bases). The CDR3 runs to 16 residues. V shed 5 bases and J shed 0 bases, with 16 bases lying between them. Per the germline V gene, CDR1 is MNHEY and CDR2 is SMNVEV (reference sequence).